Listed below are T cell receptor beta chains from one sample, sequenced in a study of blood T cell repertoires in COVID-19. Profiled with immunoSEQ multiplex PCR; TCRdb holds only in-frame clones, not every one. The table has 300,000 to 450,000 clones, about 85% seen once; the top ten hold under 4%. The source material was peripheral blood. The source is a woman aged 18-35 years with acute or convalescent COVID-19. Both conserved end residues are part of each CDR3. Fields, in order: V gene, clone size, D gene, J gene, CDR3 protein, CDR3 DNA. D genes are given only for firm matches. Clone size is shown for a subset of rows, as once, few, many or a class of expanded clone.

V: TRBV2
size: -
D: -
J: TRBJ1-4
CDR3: CASRVGRTNEKLFF
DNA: TGTGCCAGCAGGGTAGGGAGAACTAATGAAAAACTGTTTTTT

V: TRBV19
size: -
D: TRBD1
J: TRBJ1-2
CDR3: CASSTPGQGNYGYTF
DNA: TGTGCCAGTTCGACTCCGGGACAGGGGAACTATGGCTACACCTTC

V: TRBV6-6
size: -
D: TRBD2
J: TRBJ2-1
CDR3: CASIRGTSGVSVLNNEQFF
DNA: TGTGCCAGCATTCGGGGAACTAGCGGGGTTAGTGTCCTGAACAATGAGCAGTTCTTC

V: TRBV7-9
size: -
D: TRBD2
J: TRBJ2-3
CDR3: CASSSSGNTDTQYF
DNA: TGTGCCAGCAGCTCTAGCGGGAACACAGATACGCAGTATTTT

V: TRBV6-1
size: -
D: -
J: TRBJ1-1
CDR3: CASSEGGHYTEAFF
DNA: TGTGCCAGCAGTGAAGGGGGCCACTACACTGAAGCTTTCTTT

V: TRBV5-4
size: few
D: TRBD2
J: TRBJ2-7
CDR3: CASSLVGTTREQYF
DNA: TGTGCCAGCAGCTTGGTCGGGACTACACGGGAGCAGTACTTC

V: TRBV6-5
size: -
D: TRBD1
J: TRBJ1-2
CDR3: CASSPRQGGYTF
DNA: TGTGCCAGCAGTCCCCGACAGGGTGGCTACACCTTC

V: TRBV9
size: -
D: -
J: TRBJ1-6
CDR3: CASSVQGSSYNSPLHF
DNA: TGTGCCAGCAGCGTGCAGGGGAGCTCCTATAATTCACCCCTCCACTTT

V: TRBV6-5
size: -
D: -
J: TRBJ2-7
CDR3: CASSYSSGGHEQYF
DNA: TGTGCCAGCAGTTACTCATCAGGGGGGCACGAGCAGTACTTC

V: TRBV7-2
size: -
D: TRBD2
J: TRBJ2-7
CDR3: CASSFGTSGGVLEQYF
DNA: TGTGCCAGCAGCTTCGGGACTAGCGGGGGGGTCCTCGAGCAGTACTTC

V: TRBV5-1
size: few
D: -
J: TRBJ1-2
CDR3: CASSLGLWGIRYGYTF
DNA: TGCGCCAGCAGCTTGGGTCTCTGGGGCATAAGATATGGCTACACCTTC

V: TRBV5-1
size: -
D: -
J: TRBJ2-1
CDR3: CASSLALDYNEQFF
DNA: TGCGCCAGCAGCTTGGCCTTAGACTACAATGAGCAGTTCTTC

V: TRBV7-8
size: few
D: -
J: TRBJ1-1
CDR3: CASSLTTQNTEAFF
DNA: TGTGCCAGCAGCTTAACGACACAGAACACTGAAGCTTTCTTT

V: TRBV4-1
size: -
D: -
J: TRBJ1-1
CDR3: CASSHANLAPNTEAFF
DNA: TGCGCCAGCAGCCATGCTAACCTCGCCCCGAACACTGAAGCTTTCTTT

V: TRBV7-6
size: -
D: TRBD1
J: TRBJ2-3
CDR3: CASSRGQGTDTQYF
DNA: TGTGCCAGCAGCCGGGGACAGGGCACAGATACGCAGTATTTT

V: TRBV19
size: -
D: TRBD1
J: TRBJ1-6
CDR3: CASSGGQENSPLHF
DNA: TGTGCCAGTAGTGGAGGACAGGAGAATTCACCCCTCCACTTT

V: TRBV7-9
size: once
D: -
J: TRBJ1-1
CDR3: CASSLVQEAFF
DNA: TGTGCCAGCAGCTTAGTCCAGGAAGCTTTCTTT

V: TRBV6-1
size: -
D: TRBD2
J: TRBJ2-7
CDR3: CASSEVLAGGSTEQYF
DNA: TGTGCCAGCAGTGAAGTGTTAGCGGGGGGGTCTACCGAGCAGTACTTC

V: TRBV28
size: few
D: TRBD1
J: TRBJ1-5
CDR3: CASSFGGRGLDQPQHF
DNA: TGTGCCAGCAGTTTCGGGGGCAGGGGGCTTGATCAGCCCCAGCATTTT

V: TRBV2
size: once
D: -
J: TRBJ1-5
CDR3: CASRRENQPQHF
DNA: TGTGCCAGCCGGCGGGAGAATCAGCCCCAGCATTTT

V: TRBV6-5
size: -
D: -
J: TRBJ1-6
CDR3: CASRGADFNSPLHF
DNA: TGTGCCAGCAGGGGGGCAGATTTCAATTCACCCCTCCACTTT